Presented here are 25 T cell receptor beta chains from one specimen sequenced in a study of cytomegalovirus exposure and HLA in healthy donors. It was with 60 Vbeta and 13 Jbeta primers that the PCR ran. Some clones are missing from TCRdb's copy, which holds only in-frame ones; the method was immunoSEQ multiplex PCR. Its clone listing holds roughly 82,000 clones. Sequencing was carried out using PBMCs. The receptor set was obtained from a woman aged 60-75 years in good health and CMV-seronegative.

The chain links TRBV10-3 to TRBJ2-7, with TRBD2 matching 9 bases. Unmatched junction bases numbered 6, after V lost 0 bases and J lost 3 bases. Germline values: CDR1 ENHRY, CDR2 SYGVKD. CDR3 length equals 16 residues. In DNA form, the CDR3 reads TGTGCCATCAGTGAGTCGAAAGGCGGGAGGGACTACGAGCAGTACTTC. It yields the protein CAISESKGGRDYEQYF.

The CDR3: CATSREGQGDSYEQYF. The CDR3 bases are TGTGCCACCAGCAGAGAGGGACAGGGGGACTCCTACGAGCAGTACTTC. This chain uses TRBV15 with TRBJ2-7; 11 bases are shared with TRBD1. From germline, CDR1 is LNHNV and CDR2 YYDKDF (reference sequence). The length of the CDR3 is 16 residues. V trimming: 0 bases; J trimming: 0 bases; junction bases outside the gene matches: 1.

The chain links TRBV9 to TRBJ2-5; D gene ambiguous. The CDR3 spans 15 residues. V was clipped by 0 bases and J by 2 bases, with 11 bases between them. Germline V gives CDR1 SGDLS, CDR2 YYNGEE. As DNA, the CDR3 is TGTGCCAGCAGCGTAGCTATGAGCGTTCAAGAGACCCAGTACTTC. Protein sequence: CASSVAMSVQETQYF.

The chain joins TRBV30 to TRBJ2-7; D gene uncertain. Germline CDR1 GTSNPN, CDR2 SVGIG (reference sequence). This CDR3 is 13 amino acids long. The V end was cut by 2 bases, the J end by 6 bases, with 14 bases between. CDR3 in DNA: TGTGCCTGGAGTAGTGATCCCAGCGCCGAGCAGTACTTC. Translated: CAWSSDPSAEQYF.

This chain links TRBV5-4 with TRBJ2-1; D is perhaps TRBD2 (6 bases). The V gene's germline CDR1 is SGHNT and CDR2 YYREEE (reference sequence). The germline V and J ends were trimmed by 3 bases and 6 bases, with 7 bases remaining between them. The CDR3 is 12 residues long. The CDR3 region is CASSWGGNEQFF. DNA for the CDR3: TGTGCCAGCAGCTGGGGAGGCAATGAGCAGTTCTTC.

The chain's CDR3 is CASSKPGQPYEQYF. The CDR3 DNA is TGTGCCAGCAGCAAACCGGGACAGCCCTACGAGCAGTACTTC. This chain uses TRBV6-5 with TRBJ2-7; 7 bases are a match to TRBD1. CDR1 MNHEY and CDR2 SVGAGI come from the germline V gene. This CDR3 is 14 amino acids long. Trimming took 6 bases from V and 2 from J; bases not matched to a gene: 7.

The V gene is TRBV10-3, the J gene TRBJ2-1; 10 bases fit TRBD1. CDR1 ENHRY and CDR2 SYGVKD come from the germline V gene. CDR3 length equals 15 residues. V lost 3 bases and J lost 8; bases outside the gene matches: 7. CDR3 sequence reads: CAISDQTGGWDEQFF. CDR3 sequence (DNA): TGTGCCATCAGTGACCAGACAGGGGGCTGGGATGAGCAGTTCTTC.

The V and J genes are TRBV19 and TRBJ1-4; 9 bases are shared with TRBD1. CDR1 and CDR2 (germline): LNHDA, SQIVND (reference sequence). Losses at the gene ends were 9 bases for V and 0 bases for J; bases not matched to a gene: 5. This CDR3 has 15 residues. The DNA of the CDR3 is TGTGCCAGCTGTGACAGGGGGGCAACTAATGAAAAACTGTTTTTT. Translation: CASCDRGATNEKLFF.

J is TRBJ2-7 and V is TRBV5-1; 9 positions agree with TRBD1. V trimming: 7 bases; J trimming: 5 bases; junction bases outside the gene matches: 10. Per the germline V gene, CDR1 is SGHRS and CDR2 is YFSETQ. This CDR3 is built from 14 residues. The CDR3 loop is CASRIQGAQDEQYF. The CDR3 bases are TGCGCCAGCCGTATACAGGGGGCGCAGGACGAGCAGTACTTC.

DNA for the CDR3: TGTGCCAGCAGCTTCGGCGGGAGGCTGACCTCCTACAATGAGCAGTTCTTC. Its translation: CASSFGGRLTSYNEQFF. The chain carries TRBV13 and TRBJ2-1, with 8 nucleotides matching TRBD2. The V gene's germline CDR1 is PRHDT and CDR2 FYEKMQ (reference sequence). V dropped 3 bases and J dropped 0; count of bases not matched to a gene: 7. CDR3 length: 17 residues.

The gene calls are TRBV6-5 and TRBJ2-7, with 10 bases fitting TRBD1. V shed 4 bases, J shed 2 bases, and the junction held 2 bases outside the gene matches. This CDR3 has 14 amino acids. The germline V gene has CDR1 MNHEY and CDR2 SVGAGI. Here the CDR3 reads CASSLGQGAYEQYF. CDR3 bases: TGTGCCAGCAGTTTAGGACAGGGGGCCTACGAGCAGTACTTC.

The rearrangement links TRBV30 to TRBJ2-5; 10 positions agree with TRBD2. V lost 2 bases to trimming and J lost 5 bases; unmatched junction nucleotides: 5. Germline CDR1 reads GTSNPN; CDR2 reads SVGIG (reference sequence). This CDR3 is built from 14 residues. The CDR3 loop reads CAWSLAGGGETQYF. The CDR3 nucleotides read TGTGCCTGGAGTTTAGCGGGAGGAGGCGAGACCCAGTACTTC.

The genes are TRBV27 and TRBJ2-1, with D perhaps TRBD2 (6 bases). This CDR3 is built from 17 residues. CDR1 and CDR2 (germline): MNHEY, SMNVEV (reference sequence). V shed 7 bases and J shed 5 bases, with 24 bases lying between them. The CDR3 bases are TGTGCCAGCATCCCGGGTGTACGGCGGAGGGTCGACAATGAGCAGTTCTTC. Translated: CASIPGVRRRVDNEQFF.

CDR3 sequence: CASSSVSGANVLTF. The DNA of the CDR3 is TGTGCCAGCAGTTCCGTCTCTGGGGCCAACGTCCTGACTTTC. This sequence joins TRBV28 and TRBJ2-6, with D unclear. This CDR3 contains 14 residues. V was shortened by 4 bases and J by 0 bases, with 4 bases between the two germline ends. Germline V CDR1 and CDR2: MDHEN, SYDVKM.

V usage is TRBV9 and J usage is TRBJ2-1, with a weak D call TRBD1 (5 bases). Germline V gene sequence: CDR1 SGDLS, CDR2 YYNGEE. This CDR3 is 16 amino acids long. Deletions cut 2 bases from V and 4 bases from J, with 16 bases between. Here the CDR3 reads CASSVLDNPYYNEQFF. The CDR3 nucleotides are TGTGCCAGCAGCGTCCTGGACAATCCCTATTACAATGAGCAGTTCTTC.

V and J are TRBV30 and TRBJ1-1; TRBD1 might be the D (6 bases). The CDR3 has 14 residues. Germline-derived CDR1 and CDR2 are GTSNPN and SVGIG (reference sequence). Between the trimmed V and J ends, which lost 1 base and 4 bases, there was a span of 13 bases. DNA of the CDR3: TGTGCCTGGAGTGAGGGACACAAGTTCACTGAAGCTTTCTTT. The encoded protein is CAWSEGHKFTEAFF.

The chain has TRBV27 and TRBJ2-3; D is unresolved. The germline gives CDR1 MNHEY, CDR2 SMNVEV (reference sequence). CDR3 length: 14 residues. The ends were cut back, 3 bases at V and 0 bases at J, with 7 bases in the middle. The DNA for the CDR3 is TGTGCCAGCAGTTTTCGGTGGAGCACAGATACGCAGTATTTT. It codes for CASSFRWSTDTQYF.

The J gene is TRBJ1-5, the V gene TRBV11-3; 7 nucleotides match TRBD1. J was trimmed by 0 bases and V by 3 bases; bases with no gene match: 14. This CDR3 is built from 19 residues. Germline lookup yields CDR1 SGHNT and CDR2 YENEEA. The CDR3 DNA is TGTGCCAGCAGCTTGGAGGACAGGTCGGGGCCTTATAGCAATCAGCCCCAGCATTTT. It specifies CASSLEDRSGPYSNQPQHF.

The chain links TRBV10-1 to TRBJ2-1; 8 bases line up with TRBD1. V dropped 0 bases and J dropped 5; count of bases not matched to a gene: 6. This CDR3 is built from 16 residues. The germline V gene has CDR1 WNHNN and CDR2 SYGVQD (reference sequence). For the CDR3, the DNA is TGCGCCAGCAGTGAGTCTTGGGGGACAGGTGACAATGAGCAGTTCTTC. Amino acids: CASSESWGTGDNEQFF.

This chain uses TRBV28 with TRBJ1-1; D ambiguous. Germline lookup yields CDR1 MDHEN and CDR2 SYDVKM. This CDR3 has 14 residues. Trimming cost V 2 bases and J 1 base, with 8 bases left between them. The CDR3 reads CASSLPARNTEAFF. The CDR3 region has the DNA TGTGCCAGCAGTTTACCCGCTAGGAACACTGAAGCTTTCTTT.

The chain couples TRBV10-3 to TRBJ1-5, with D possibly TRBD1 on 6 matching bases. The CDR3 runs 15 residues. Trimming stripped 10 bases from V and 1 base from J, with 17 bases between. Per the germline V gene, CDR1 is ENHRY and CDR2 is SYGVKD. This CDR3 reads CATQTGLESNQPQHF. Written as DNA, the CDR3 is TGTGCCACCCAAACAGGGCTCGAGAGCAATCAGCCCCAGCATTTT.

The chain recombines TRBV19 with TRBJ2-5, with D perhaps matching TRBD2 (5 bases). The CDR3 totals 15 residues. CDR1 is LNHDA, CDR2 SQIVND, per germline (reference sequence). Trimming pared 2 bases from V and 7 bases from J, leaving 17 bases between. CDR3 sequence (DNA): TGTGCCAGTAGTATAACGGCTAGCTTGAAGGGGACCCAGTACTTC. It translates to CASSITASLKGTQYF. The variable domain in full, with the rest retrieved from reference TRBV19 and TRBJ2-5, is DGGITQSPKYLFRKEGQNVTLSCEQNLNHDAMYWYRQDPGQGLRLIYYSQIVNDFQKGDIAEGYSVSREKKESFPLTVTSAQKNPTAFYLCASSITASLKGTQYFGPGTRLLVL.

Considering frequency, this clone is medium-sized (0.01 to 0.1%). The rearrangement uses TRBV11-3 and TRBJ2-6; no firm D call. The ends were cut back, 5 bases at V and 0 bases at J, with 23 bases in the middle. Germline V gene sequence: CDR1 SGHNT, CDR2 YENEEA. The CDR3 is 20 amino acids. In DNA, the CDR3 is TGTGCCAGCAGCCAACCCCGAGTACCGCCCCATTCCTCTGGGGCCAACGTCCTGACTTTC. Translation gives CASSQPRVPPHSSGANVLTF.

The V call is TRBV7-6, the J call TRBJ2-2; D might be TRBD1 (6 bases). This CDR3 is built from 19 residues. Germline loops: CDR1 SGHVS, CDR2 FNYEAQ. V was shortened by 3 bases and J by 1 base, with 21 bases between the two germline ends. The CDR3 DNA is TGTGCCAGCAGCTTGCGCTTTCCGGGACACGTTAAGAACACCGGGGAGCTGTTTTTT. Its protein product is CASSLRFPGHVKNTGELFF.

In DNA form, the CDR3 reads TGCAGCGTTGGTAGGGGTACTAACTATGGCTACACCTTC. It translates to CSVGRGTNYGYTF. The V call is TRBV29-1, the J call TRBJ1-2; a weak D match, TRBD1 (5 bases). Germline values: CDR1 SQVTM, CDR2 ANQGSEA. Trimming cost V 4 bases and J 0 bases, with 9 bases left between them. The CDR3 contains 13 residues.